This T cell receptor beta chain was captured in a study of tumor-infiltrating lymphocytes in primary liver carcinoma. Study overall: With diameters of about 4 to 11 cm, tumors were stage T1-T3 N0M0. Study findings and constraints: Tumors carried a top-250-clone fraction significantly exceeding that of blood (p = 0.039).

Trimming left V 1 base short and J 5 bases short, with 6 bases between. The germline V gene encodes CDR1 PRHDT and CDR2 FYEKMQ (reference sequence). This CDR3 comprises 12 residues. Blood RNA came from unsorted whole blood; germline DNA was also extracted. Blood samples of approximately 3.6 milliliters were drawn preoperatively. With around 500 ng total RNA as template and a constant-region primer, TCR beta cDNA was made. Libraries for TCR beta were built through three nested multiplex PCR rounds, which together made up a slightly modified ARM-PCR procedure. With TRBV1-TRBV30 forward primers and a C-beta reverse primer, the first two PCR rounds were run for around 11 cycles each. TCRdb passed the multiplex PCR reads through MiXCR, listing each CDR3 protein once. The top ten hold over 15% of the sample, which has hundreds of thousands of distinct CDR3 sequences, 45% to 70% seen once. On this clonotype itself: Its antigen is currently unknown.

The sample taken for sequencing was peripheral blood. The clonotype originates from a woman in her twenties or thirties with primary liver carcinoma and hepatitis B virus infection. This chain joins TRBV13 and TRBJ2-7, with D unresolved. In DNA, the CDR3 is TGTGCCAGCAGCTTAGAGCGAAACGAGCAGTACTTC. Translated: CASSLERNEQYF.